The 2 T cell receptor beta chains below were found in one sample sequenced in a study of neoadjuvant nivolumab and ipilimumab in lung cancer. Sequencing was performed with immunoSEQ multiplex PCR; in TCRdb, only in-frame clones are kept and a portion is missing. This sample has 39,000 or so clones; roughly 89% occur once, and the top ten carry about 3.6%. Specimen: peripheral blood, collected before neoadjuvant nivolumab, alone or with ipilimumab. These receptors were taken from an adult with non-small cell lung cancer.

This chain uses TRBV5-1 with TRBJ2-3, with a tentative D call TRBD1 (6 bases). This CDR3 has 12 amino acids. CDR1 SGHRS and CDR2 YFSETQ come from the germline V gene. The V end was cut by 5 bases, the J end by 6 bases, with 10 bases between. Here the CDR3 reads CASSGDRDTQYF. As DNA, the CDR3 is TGCGCCAGCAGTGGAGACAGGGATACGCAGTATTTT.

The genes are TRBV7-9 and TRBJ1-1, with TRBD1 as a possible D gene (5 bases). This CDR3 is built from 13 residues. Per the germline V gene, CDR1 is SEHNR and CDR2 is FQNEAQ (reference sequence). V was clipped by 3 bases and J by 8 bases, with 13 bases between them. Here the CDR3 DNA reads TGTGCCAGCAGCTTCACGACAGAGACCGAAGCTTTCTTT. It yields the protein CASSFTTETEAFF.